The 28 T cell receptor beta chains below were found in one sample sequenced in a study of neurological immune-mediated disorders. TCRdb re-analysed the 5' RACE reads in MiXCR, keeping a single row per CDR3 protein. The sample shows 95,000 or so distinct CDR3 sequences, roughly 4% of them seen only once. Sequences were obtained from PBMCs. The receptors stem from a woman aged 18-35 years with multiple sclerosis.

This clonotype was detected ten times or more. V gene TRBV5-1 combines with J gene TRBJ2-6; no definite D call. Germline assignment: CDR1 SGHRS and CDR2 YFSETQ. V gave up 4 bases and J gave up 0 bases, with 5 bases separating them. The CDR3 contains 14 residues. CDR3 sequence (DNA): TGCGCCAGCAGCGCGGCCTCTGGGGCCAACGTCCTGACTTTC. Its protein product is CASSAASGANVLTF. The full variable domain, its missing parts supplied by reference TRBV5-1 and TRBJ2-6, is KAGVTQTPRYLIKTRGQQVTLSCSPISGHRSVSWYQQTPGQGLQFLFEYFSETQRNKGNFPGRFSGRQFSNSRSEMNVSTLELGDSALYLCASSAASGANVLTFGAGSRLTVL.

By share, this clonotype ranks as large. CDR3 amino acids: CASSFTWGAEQFF. The DNA for the CDR3 is TGTGCCAGCAGCTTTACTTGGGGTGCTGAGCAGTTCTTC. V and J are TRBV11-3 and TRBJ2-1; no firm D call. The CDR3 is 13 residues long. The germline V and J ends were trimmed by 3 bases and 9 bases, with 12 bases remaining between them. Germline V lookup: CDR1 SGHNT, CDR2 YENEEA. The entire variable domain, with the rest obtained from reference TRBV11-3 and TRBJ2-1, is as follows: EAGVVQSPRYKIIEKKQPVAFWCNPISGHNTLYWYLQNLGQGPELLIRYENEEAVDDSQLPKDRFSAERLKGVDSTLKIQPAELGDSAVYLCASSFTWGAEQFFGPGTRLTVL.

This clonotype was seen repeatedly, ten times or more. The CDR3 here is CSVGGYFKGGEQYF. For the CDR3, the DNA is TGCAGCGTTGGCGGATACTTCAAGGGGGGCGAGCAGTACTTC. The V gene is TRBV29-1, the J gene TRBJ2-7; perhaps D is TRBD1 or TRBD2 (6 bases each). CDR3 length: 14 amino acids. Germline V gene data show CDR1 as SQVTM and CDR2 as ANQGSEA. V dropped 4 bases and J dropped 6 bases, with 19 bases sitting between them.

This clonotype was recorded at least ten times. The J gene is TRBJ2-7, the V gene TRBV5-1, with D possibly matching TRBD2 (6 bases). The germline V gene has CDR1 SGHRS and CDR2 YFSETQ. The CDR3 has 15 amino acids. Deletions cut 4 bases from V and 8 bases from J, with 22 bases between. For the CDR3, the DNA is TGCGCCAGCAGCACTTCGGGACTGGTGGGGACGAAGCAGTACTTC. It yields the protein CASSTSGLVGTKQYF.

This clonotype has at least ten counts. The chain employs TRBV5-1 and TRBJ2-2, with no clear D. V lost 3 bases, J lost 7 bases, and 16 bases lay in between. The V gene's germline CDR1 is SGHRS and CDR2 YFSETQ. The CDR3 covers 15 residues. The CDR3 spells CASSSVLALHGELFF. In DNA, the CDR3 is TGCGCCAGCAGCTCGGTTTTAGCTTTGCACGGGGAGCTGTTTTTT.

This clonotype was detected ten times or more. The CDR3: CASSRLAGGPYGELFF. CDR3 nucleotide sequence: TGTGCCAGCAGCAGACTAGCGGGAGGGCCTTACGGGGAGCTGTTTTTT. This chain joins TRBV7-8 and TRBJ2-2; 14 bases map to TRBD2. Germline CDR1 reads SGHVS; CDR2 reads FQNEAQ. With V trimmed by 5 bases and J by 7 bases, 6 bases remained unmatched. The CDR3 has 16 residues. The whole variable domain, remainder taken from reference TRBV7-8 and TRBJ2-2, is GAGVSQSPRYKVAKRGQDVALRCDPISGHVSLFWYQQALGQGPEFLTYFQNEAQLDKSGLPSDRFFAERPEGSVSTLKIQRTQQEDSAVYLCASSRLAGGPYGELFFGEGSRLTVL.

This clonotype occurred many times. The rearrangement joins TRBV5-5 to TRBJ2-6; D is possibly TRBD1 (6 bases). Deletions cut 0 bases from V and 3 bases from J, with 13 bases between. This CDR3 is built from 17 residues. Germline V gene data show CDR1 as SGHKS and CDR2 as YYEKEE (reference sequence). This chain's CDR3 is CASSLGDKGSGANVLTF. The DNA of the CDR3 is TGTGCCAGCAGCTTGGGGGACAAGGGTAGTGGGGCCAACGTCCTGACTTTC.

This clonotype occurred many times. The CDR3 nucleotides read TGTGCCAGTAGTAGGACTAGCGGGAGCTTTGATGAGCAGTTCTTC. Residues: CASSRTSGSFDEQFF. The chain is built from TRBV19 and TRBJ2-1; TRBD2 matches 13 bases. Germline V gives CDR1 LNHDA, CDR2 SQIVND (reference sequence). The CDR3 covers 15 residues. J lost 8 bases, V lost 4 bases, and 5 bases had no gene match. The whole variable domain, filled in from reference TRBV19 and TRBJ2-1, reads DGGITQSPKYLFRKEGQNVTLSCEQNLNHDAMYWYRQDPGQGLRLIYYSQIVNDFQKGDIAEGYSVSREKKESFPLTVTSAQKNPTAFYLCASSRTSGSFDEQFFGPGTRLTVL.

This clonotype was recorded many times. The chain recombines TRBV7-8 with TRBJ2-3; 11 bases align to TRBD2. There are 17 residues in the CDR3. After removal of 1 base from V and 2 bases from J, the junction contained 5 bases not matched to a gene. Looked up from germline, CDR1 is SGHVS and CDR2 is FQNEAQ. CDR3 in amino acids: CASSLEGGLAVTDTQYF. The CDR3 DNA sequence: TGTGCCAGCAGCTTAGAAGGGGGACTAGCGGTCACAGATACGCAGTATTTT.

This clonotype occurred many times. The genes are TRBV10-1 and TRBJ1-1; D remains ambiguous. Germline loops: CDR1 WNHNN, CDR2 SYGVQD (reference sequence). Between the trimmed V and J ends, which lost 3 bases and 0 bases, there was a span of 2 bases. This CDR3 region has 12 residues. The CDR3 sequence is CASSDLNTEAFF. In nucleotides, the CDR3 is TGCGCCAGCAGTGATTTGAACACTGAAGCTTTCTTT.

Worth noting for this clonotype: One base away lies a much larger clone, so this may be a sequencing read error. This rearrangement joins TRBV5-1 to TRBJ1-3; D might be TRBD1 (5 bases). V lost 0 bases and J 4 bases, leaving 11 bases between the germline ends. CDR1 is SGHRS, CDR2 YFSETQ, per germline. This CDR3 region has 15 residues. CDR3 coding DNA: TGCGCCAGCAGCTTGGAAGCAGGGTACGGAAACACCATATATTTT. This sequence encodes CASSLEAGYGNTIYF.

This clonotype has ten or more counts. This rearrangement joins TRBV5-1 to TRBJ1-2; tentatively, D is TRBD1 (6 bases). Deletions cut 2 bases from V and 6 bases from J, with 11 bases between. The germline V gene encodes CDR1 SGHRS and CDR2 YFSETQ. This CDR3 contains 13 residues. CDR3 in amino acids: CASSFDRNDGYTF. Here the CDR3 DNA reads TGCGCCAGCAGCTTCGACAGGAATGATGGCTACACCTTC. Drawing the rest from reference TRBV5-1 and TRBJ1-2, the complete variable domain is KAGVTQTPRYLIKTRGQQVTLSCSPISGHRSVSWYQQTPGQGLQFLFEYFSETQRNKGNFPGRFSGRQFSNSRSEMNVSTLELGDSALYLCASSFDRNDGYTFGSGTRLTVV.

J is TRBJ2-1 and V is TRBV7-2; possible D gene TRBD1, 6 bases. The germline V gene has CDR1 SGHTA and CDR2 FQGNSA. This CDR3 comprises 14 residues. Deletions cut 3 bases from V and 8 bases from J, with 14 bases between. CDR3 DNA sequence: TGTGCCAGCAGCTTGGTAACAGGGTTGGATGAGCAGTTCTTC. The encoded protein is CASSLVTGLDEQFF.

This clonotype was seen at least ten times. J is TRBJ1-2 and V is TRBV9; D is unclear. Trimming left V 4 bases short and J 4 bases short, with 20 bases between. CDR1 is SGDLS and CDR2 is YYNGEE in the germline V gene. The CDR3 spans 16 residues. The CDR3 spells CASSPRGRAPGYGYTF. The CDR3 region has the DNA TGTGCCAGCAGCCCTCGCGGGCGCGCTCCCGGCTATGGCTACACCTTC.

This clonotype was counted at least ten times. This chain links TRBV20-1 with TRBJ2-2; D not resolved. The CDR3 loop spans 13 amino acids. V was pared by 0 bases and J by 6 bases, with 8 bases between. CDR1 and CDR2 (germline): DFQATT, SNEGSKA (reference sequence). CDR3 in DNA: TGCAGTGCTAGAGATCGGCTGCCCGGGGAGCTGTTTTTT. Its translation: CSARDRLPGELFF.

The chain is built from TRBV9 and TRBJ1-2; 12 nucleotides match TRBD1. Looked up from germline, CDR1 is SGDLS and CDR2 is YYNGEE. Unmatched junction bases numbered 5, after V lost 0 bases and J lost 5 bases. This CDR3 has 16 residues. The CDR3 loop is CASSVGGTGGKYGYTF. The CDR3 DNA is TGTGCCAGCAGCGTAGGAGGGACAGGGGGCAAATATGGCTACACCTTC.

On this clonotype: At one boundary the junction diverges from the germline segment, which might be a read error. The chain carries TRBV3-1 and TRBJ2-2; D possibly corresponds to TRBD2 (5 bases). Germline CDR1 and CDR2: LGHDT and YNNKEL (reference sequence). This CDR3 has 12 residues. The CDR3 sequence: CASSINTGDLFF. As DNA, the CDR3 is TGTGCCAGCAGCATAAACACCGGGGATCTGTTTTTT.

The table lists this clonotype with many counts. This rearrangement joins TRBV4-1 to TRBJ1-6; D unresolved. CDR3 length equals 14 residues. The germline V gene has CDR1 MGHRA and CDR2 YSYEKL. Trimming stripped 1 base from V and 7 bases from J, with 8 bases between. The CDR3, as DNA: TGCGCCAGCAGCCAAGTTGCAGTCAATTCACCCCTCCACTTT. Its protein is CASSQVAVNSPLHF.

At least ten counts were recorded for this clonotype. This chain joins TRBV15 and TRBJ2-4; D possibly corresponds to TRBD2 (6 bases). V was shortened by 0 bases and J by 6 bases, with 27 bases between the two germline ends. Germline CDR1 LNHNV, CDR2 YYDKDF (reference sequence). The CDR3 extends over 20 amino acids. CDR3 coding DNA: TGTGCCACCAGCAGAGATCTTTACTCGGCTAGCGACGCCCGAGGAAACATTCAGTACTTC. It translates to CATSRDLYSASDARGNIQYF. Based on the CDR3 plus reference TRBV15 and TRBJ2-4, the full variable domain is DAMVIQNPRYQVTQFGKPVTLSCSQTLNHNVMYWYQQKSSQAPKLLFHYYDKDFNNEADTPDNFQSRRPNTSFCFLDIRSPGLGDTAMYLCATSRDLYSASDARGNIQYFGAGTRLSVL.

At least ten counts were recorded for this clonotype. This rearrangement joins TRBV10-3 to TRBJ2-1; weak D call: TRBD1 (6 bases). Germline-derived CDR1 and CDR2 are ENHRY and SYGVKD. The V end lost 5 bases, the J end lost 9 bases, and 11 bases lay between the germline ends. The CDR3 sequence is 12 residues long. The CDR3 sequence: CAISRQEPEQFF. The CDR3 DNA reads TGTGCCATCAGTAGACAGGAACCTGAGCAGTTCTTC.

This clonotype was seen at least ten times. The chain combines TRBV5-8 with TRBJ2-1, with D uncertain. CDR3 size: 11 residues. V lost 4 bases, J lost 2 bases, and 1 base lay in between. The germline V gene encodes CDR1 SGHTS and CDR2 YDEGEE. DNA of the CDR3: TGTGCCAGCAGCGCCTACAATGAGCAGTTCTTC. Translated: CASSAYNEQFF.

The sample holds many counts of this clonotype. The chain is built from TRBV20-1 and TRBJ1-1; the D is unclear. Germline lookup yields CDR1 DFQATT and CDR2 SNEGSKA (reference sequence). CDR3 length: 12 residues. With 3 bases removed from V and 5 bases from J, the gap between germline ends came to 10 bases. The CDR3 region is CSASTPVTEAFF. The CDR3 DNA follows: TGCAGTGCTAGTACCCCGGTGACTGAAGCTTTCTTT.

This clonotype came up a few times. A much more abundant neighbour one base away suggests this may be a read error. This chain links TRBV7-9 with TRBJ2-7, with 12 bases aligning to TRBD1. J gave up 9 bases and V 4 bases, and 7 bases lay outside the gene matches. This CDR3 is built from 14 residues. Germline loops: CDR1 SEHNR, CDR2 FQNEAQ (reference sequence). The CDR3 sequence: CASSYSGTGGGQYF. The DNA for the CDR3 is TGTGCCAGCAGCTACAGCGGGACAGGGGGCGGGCAGTACTTC.

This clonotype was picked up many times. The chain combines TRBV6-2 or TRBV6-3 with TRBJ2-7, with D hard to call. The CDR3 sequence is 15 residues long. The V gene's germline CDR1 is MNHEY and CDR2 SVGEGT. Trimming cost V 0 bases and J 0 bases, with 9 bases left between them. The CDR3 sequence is CASSYSSEASYEQYF. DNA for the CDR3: TGTGCCAGCAGTTACTCCAGCGAGGCCTCCTACGAGCAGTACTTC.

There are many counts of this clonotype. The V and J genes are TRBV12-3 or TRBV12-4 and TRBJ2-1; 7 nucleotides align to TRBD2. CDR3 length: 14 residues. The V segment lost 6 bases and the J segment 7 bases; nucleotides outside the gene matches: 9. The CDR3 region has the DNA TGTGCCAGCAGCGAGGGAGCTAGCGGTAATGAGCAGTTCTTC. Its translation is CASSEGASGNEQFF.

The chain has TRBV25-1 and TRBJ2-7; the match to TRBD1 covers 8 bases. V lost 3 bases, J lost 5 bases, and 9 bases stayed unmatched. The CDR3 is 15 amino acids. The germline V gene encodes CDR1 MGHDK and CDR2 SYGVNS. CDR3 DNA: TGTGCCAGCAGTGACCTACGGACAGGGTTCCACGAGCAGTACTTC. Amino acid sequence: CASSDLRTGFHEQYF.

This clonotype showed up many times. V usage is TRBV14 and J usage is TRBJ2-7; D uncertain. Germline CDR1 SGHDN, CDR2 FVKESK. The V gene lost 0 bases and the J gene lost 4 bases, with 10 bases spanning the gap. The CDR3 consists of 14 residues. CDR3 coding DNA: TGTGCCAGCAGCCAAGATAGACACGCATACGAGCAGTACTTC. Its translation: CASSQDRHAYEQYF.

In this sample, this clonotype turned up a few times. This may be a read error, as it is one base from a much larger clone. Written as DNA, the CDR3 is TGCGCCAGCACCGCGACAGGGTGGGATGAAAAACTGTTTTTT. Protein sequence: CASTATGWDEKLFF. This chain connects TRBV5-1 to TRBJ1-4; TRBD1 matches 7 bases. Germline V gene data show CDR1 as SGHRS and CDR2 as YFSETQ. Trimming removed 6 bases from V and 6 bases from J; junction bases left unmatched: 8. The length of the CDR3 is 14 residues.